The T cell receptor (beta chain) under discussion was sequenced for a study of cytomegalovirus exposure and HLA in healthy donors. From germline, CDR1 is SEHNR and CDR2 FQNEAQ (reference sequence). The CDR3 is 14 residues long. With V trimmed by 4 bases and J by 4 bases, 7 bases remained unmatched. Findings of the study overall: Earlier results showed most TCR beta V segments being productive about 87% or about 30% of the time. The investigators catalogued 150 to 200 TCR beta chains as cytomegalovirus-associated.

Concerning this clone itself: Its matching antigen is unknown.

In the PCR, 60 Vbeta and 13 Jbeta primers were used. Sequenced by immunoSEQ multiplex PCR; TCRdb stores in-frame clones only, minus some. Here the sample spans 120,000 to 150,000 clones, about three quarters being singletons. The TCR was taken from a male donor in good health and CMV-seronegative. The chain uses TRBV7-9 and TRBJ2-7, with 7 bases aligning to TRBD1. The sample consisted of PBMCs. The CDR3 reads CASSYGDSNYEQYF. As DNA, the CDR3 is TGTGCCAGCAGCTACGGGGACAGTAATTACGAGCAGTACTTC.